This T cell receptor (beta chain) was identified during a study of Ad26.COV2.S vaccination and SARS-CoV-2 variants. Study-level points and caveats: The study found similar non-spike TCR breadth in vaccine and placebo recipients.

Measured with immunoSEQ multiplex PCR; TCRdb has only the in-frame clones, and not every one. The data contain a few hundred thousand clones, around nine tenths of them singletons. Concerning this clone itself: Its antigen is not known.

The V and J ends lost 4 bases and 1 base respectively, with 15 bases between them. The CDR3 runs to 15 residues. The germline V gene has CDR1 SQVTM and CDR2 ANQGSEA. Treatment denoted: approximately 18 received Ad26.COV2.S at low or high dose, single or two shots; roughly five received placebo; per-sample allocation not given. Sampling took place 63 days after the first vaccine or placebo injection. The sequence came from a person aged 18-60 years who received the Ad26.COV2.S COVID-19 vaccine or a placebo. The genes are TRBV29-1 and TRBJ2-3, with a possible D match to TRBD2 (5 bases). The specimen was peripheral blood, collected in a trial of Ad26.COV2.S vaccine versus placebo. The CDR3 is CSVGGLKEGTDTQYF. The CDR3 DNA reads TGCAGCGTTGGGGGTCTTAAGGAGGGCACAGATACGCAGTATTTT.